Listed here is a single T cell receptor (beta chain). No antigen is known for it. The record originates from a study of graft-versus-host responses after intestinal transplantation. Background on the study: Transplant types were multivisceral, liver-intestinal, or isolated intestinal. Anti-thymocyte globulin induction preceded approximately three years of tacrolimus and steroid maintenance in all recipients.

Sequencing was performed with immunoSEQ multiplex PCR; in TCRdb, only in-frame clones are kept and a portion is missing. The table has 20,000 to 30,000 clones, 90% seen once; the top ten hold less than 2%. Study-wide findings and caveats: Graft-donor T cell macrochimerism coincided with high graft-versus-host to host-versus-graft clonal ratios in allografts. GvH clones were identified in recipient marrow, with some first appearing in ileum or blood.

The material sequenced was PBMCs, taken just over 38 days after intestinal transplant. The origin of this receptor is a human patient who received an intestinal transplant, so some T cells may come from the graft donor.

The CDR3 sequence is CASSQVLGDQETQYF. CDR3 DNA sequence: TGCGCCAGCAGCCAAGTCCTGGGTGATCAAGAGACCCAGTACTTC. This sequence joins TRBV4-1 and TRBJ2-5; D not certain. The CDR3 runs 15 residues. Trimming removed 1 base from V and 2 bases from J, with 11 bases in between. Germline V gene data show CDR1 as MGHRA and CDR2 as YSYEKL.